This T cell receptor (beta chain) was recorded in a study of T cell responses to AZD1222 COVID-19 vaccine. Clones were sequenced by immunoSEQ multiplex PCR, and TCRdb holds only the in-frame ones, with some missing. Of 46,000 or so clones listed, over 65% were seen once; the top ten hold roughly 7%. This CDR3 contains 15 residues. CDR1 and CDR2 (germline): SGHRS, YFSETQ. J was trimmed by 4 bases and V by 6 bases; bases with no gene match: 8. The material sequenced was peripheral blood, taken on day 0 of AZD1222 vaccination. The chain employs TRBV5-1 and TRBJ1-4, with TRBD1 matching 8 bases. The sequence was obtained from an adult in good health. CDR3 amino acids: CASTRSGQDNEKLFF. DNA of the CDR3: TGCGCCAGCACGCGGTCGGGACAGGATAATGAAAAACTGTTTTTT. The full variable domain, with the rest looked up from reference TRBV5-1 and TRBJ1-4, is KAGVTQTPRYLIKTRGQQVTLSCSPISGHRSVSWYQQTPGQGLQFLFEYFSETQRNKGNFPGRFSGRQFSNSRSEMNVSTLELGDSALYLCASTRSGQDNEKLFFGSGTQLSVL.